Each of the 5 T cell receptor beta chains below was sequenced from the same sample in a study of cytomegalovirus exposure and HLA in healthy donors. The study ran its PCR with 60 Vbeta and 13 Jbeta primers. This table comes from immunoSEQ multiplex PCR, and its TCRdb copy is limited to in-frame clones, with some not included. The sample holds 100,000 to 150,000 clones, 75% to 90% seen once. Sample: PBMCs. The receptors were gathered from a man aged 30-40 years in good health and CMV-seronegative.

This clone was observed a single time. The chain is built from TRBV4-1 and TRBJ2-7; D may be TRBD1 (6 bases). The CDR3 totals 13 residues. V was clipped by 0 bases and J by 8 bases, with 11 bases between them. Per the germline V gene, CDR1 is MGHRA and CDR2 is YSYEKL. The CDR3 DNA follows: TGCGCCAGCAGCCAAGAAGGGACACTCCAGCAGTACTTC. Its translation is CASSQEGTLQQYF.

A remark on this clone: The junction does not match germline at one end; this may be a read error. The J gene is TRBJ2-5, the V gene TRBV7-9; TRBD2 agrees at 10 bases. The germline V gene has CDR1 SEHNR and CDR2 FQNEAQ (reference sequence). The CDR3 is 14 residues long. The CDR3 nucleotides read TGTTCCAGCAGCTTAGCGGGGGGTTTCGAGACCCAGTACTTC. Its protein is CSSSLAGGFETQYF.

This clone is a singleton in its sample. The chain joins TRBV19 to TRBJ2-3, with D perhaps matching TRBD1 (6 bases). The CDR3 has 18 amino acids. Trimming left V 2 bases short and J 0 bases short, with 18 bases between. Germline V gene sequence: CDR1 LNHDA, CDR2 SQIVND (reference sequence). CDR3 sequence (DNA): TGTGCCAGTAGTATAACTACGACAGGCTTAGGTAGCACAGATACGCAGTATTTT. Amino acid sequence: CASSITTTGLGSTDTQYF.

The CDR3 loop is CASSSRETSEADTQYF. CDR3 in DNA: TGCGCCAGCAGCTCACGCGAGACTAGTGAGGCAGATACGCAGTATTTT. This sequence joins TRBV5-1 and TRBJ2-3; D is possibly TRBD2 (6 bases). The CDR3 has 16 amino acids. V shed 3 bases and J shed 4 bases, with 18 bases lying between them. Germline CDR1 SGHRS, CDR2 YFSETQ.

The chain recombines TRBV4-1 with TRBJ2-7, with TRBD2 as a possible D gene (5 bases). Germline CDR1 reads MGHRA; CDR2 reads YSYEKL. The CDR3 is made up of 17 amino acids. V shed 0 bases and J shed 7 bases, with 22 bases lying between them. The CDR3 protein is CASSQERTIGVSGEQYF. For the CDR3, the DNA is TGCGCCAGCAGCCAAGAAAGAACCATAGGAGTCTCGGGGGAGCAGTACTTC.